The clone carrying this T cell receptor beta chain was detected only a few times. Its antigen is currently unknown. This specimen comes from a study of cytomegalovirus exposure and HLA in healthy donors. Study-wide points: Most sequenced TCRs were rare (though some public TCRs occurred in many donors). HLA allele associations emerged for some 16,000 TCR beta sequences in a later analysis, at 0.05 false discovery rate.

This CDR3 comprises 11 residues. The germline gives CDR1 ENHRY, CDR2 SYGVKD. Trimming took off 6 bases at V and 8 bases at J, with 7 bases between the two ends. The PCR made use of 60 Vbeta and 13 Jbeta primers. Clones were sequenced by immunoSEQ multiplex PCR, and TCRdb holds only the in-frame ones, with some missing. The profile shows some 190,000 clones, about three quarters of them singletons. The rearrangement uses TRBV10-3 and TRBJ2-2; D remains ambiguous. The sample consisted of PBMCs. The origin of this receptor is a man in his late teens or twenties in good health and CMV-seronegative. The CDR3 region is CAISLRGELFF. The CDR3 bases are TGTGCCATCAGCCTCAGGGGGGAGCTGTTTTTT.